The rows below give T cell receptor beta chains drawn from one sample of a study of identical twins. Via MiXCR, TCRdb re-called the 5' RACE reads, giving one row per CDR3 protein. The sample comprises about 810,000 distinct CDR3 sequences, 10% to 15% of which are singletons, and around 1.5% rests with the top ten. The sample was also reused in another study, on yellow fever vaccine responses in identical twins.

Input material: PBMCs. The receptor source for this set is a woman under 30 in good health. CDR3s include the opening cysteine and the closing phenylalanine or tryptophan. A D gene is named only where the DNA matches it firmly. Part of the rows lack a size; the others show once, few, many or a class for expanded clones.

cdr3_nt cdr3_aa j_call cdr3_length d_call clone_size v_call
TGTGCCACCAGTGAGCGACTAGCGGGAGGAAAGTACAATGAGCAGTTCTTC CATSERLAGGKYNEQFF TRBJ2-1 17 TRBD2 few TRBV24-1
TGTGCCAGCAGCCCGGGACAGGGGGTAGGTGTAACTGAAGCTTTCTTT CASSPGQGVGVTEAFF TRBJ1-1 16 TRBD1 NA TRBV6-1
TGCAGTGCTCCAAGAGGGGCTGTTTCACCTCGGTACAATGAGCAGTTCTTC CSAPRGAVSPRYNEQFF TRBJ2-1 17 NA NA TRBV20-1
TGTGCCAGTAGCCACAGGGGAACTGGAAACACCATATATTTT CASSHRGTGNTIYF TRBJ1-3 14 TRBD1 NA TRBV19
TGTGCCAGCAGTGTATATTGGGGACCCAAGGAGACCCAGTACTTC CASSVYWGPKETQYF TRBJ2-5 15 NA NA TRBV25-1
TGCAGTGCTAGAGACTACCTCGGACAGGGGAGCAAAGATACGCAGTATTTT CSARDYLGQGSKDTQYF TRBJ2-3 17 TRBD1 NA TRBV20-1
TGTGCCAGCAGTTCCTGGACAGGGGGAAATTCACCCCTCCACTTT CASSSWTGGNSPLHF TRBJ1-6 15 TRBD1 few TRBV12-3/TRBV12-4
TGCAGCGCCTCCGGACTAGCGGGAGGGCCGGGCACCGGGGAGCTGTTTTTT CSASGLAGGPGTGELFF TRBJ2-2 17 TRBD2 NA TRBV29-1
TGTGCCAGCAGCTTATTGACTAGTTCGTACGAGCAGTACTTC CASSLLTSSYEQYF TRBJ2-7 14 NA many TRBV13
TGTGCCAGCAGCACCTCAACGACGGGGGAGCAGTTCTTC CASSTSTTGEQFF TRBJ2-1 13 NA few TRBV11-3
TGTGCCAGCAGCCAAGACAGGCCCTACAATGAGCAGTTCTTC CASSQDRPYNEQFF TRBJ2-1 14 NA few TRBV7-9
TGTGCCAGTTATTCGATGACGTCGTCTGACTATGGCTACACCTTC CASYSMTSSDYGYTF TRBJ1-2 15 NA many TRBV6-1